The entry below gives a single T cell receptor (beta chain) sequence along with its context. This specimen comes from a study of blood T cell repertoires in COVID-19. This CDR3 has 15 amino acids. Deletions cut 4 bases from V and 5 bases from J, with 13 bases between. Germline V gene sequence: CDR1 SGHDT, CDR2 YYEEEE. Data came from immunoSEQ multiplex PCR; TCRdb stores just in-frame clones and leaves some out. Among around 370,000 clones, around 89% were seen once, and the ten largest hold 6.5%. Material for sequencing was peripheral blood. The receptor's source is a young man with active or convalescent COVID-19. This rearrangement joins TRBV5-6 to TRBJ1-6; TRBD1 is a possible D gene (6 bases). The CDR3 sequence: CASSPGTLNNSPLHF. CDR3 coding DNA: TGTGCCAGCAGCCCAGGGACACTAAATAATTCACCCCTCCACTTT.